The clone carrying this T cell receptor (beta chain) was found a few times. Its specificity is unknown. CDR1 is MGHRA, CDR2 YSYEKL, per germline. Trimming removed 3 bases at V and 0 bases at J, with 15 bases between. This CDR3 spans 17 amino acids. The protocol was immunoSEQ multiplex PCR, while the TCRdb copy is restricted to in-frame clones and leaves out a portion. The sample has 15,000 to 25,000 clones; over 70% are singletons. This entry comes from a study of T cells in tumors after PD-1 blockade. Study-wide context: No patient had prior checkpoint blockade, systemic immunosuppression, or radiotherapy within 4 weeks. Broader study findings: About 41% of tumor TCR clonotypes were also found in blood.

This chain connects TRBV4-1 to TRBJ1-5; D is ambiguous. The origin of this receptor is a human donor with advanced basal cell or squamous cell carcinoma (not recorded which). This specimen was PBMCs, taken after anti-PD-1 therapy. This CDR3 reads CASSQSLTTGSNQPQHF. The CDR3 bases are TGCGCCAGCAGCCAGTCTCTTACGACGGGTAGCAATCAGCCCCAGCATTTT.